These 8 T cell receptor beta chains share one sample of origin, sequenced in a study of beta chain features in type 1 diabetes. Study observations and caveats: In all four CD4+ subsets, TCRB CDR3 length was significantly, moderately reduced in type 1 diabetes.

Expressed TCRB transcripts were sequenced because the entire RNA isolate underwent reverse transcription. Measured with immunoSEQ multiplex PCR; TCRdb has only the in-frame clones, and not every one. The repertoire holds fewer than 25,000 clones, with about 69% as singletons. The antigens of these receptors remain unknown. The sequencing sample was made of Tregs from blood. Receptors originate from a man aged 18-30 years with type 1 diabetes.

The chain carries TRBV18 and TRBJ2-3; D call uncertain. The V end lost 4 bases, the J end lost 4 bases, and 6 bases lay between the germline ends. Germline-derived CDR1 and CDR2 are KGHSH and LQKENI. The CDR3 spans 12 residues. CDR3 DNA sequence: TGTGCCAGCTCACTGCGATCAGATACGCAGTATTTT. It codes for CASSLRSDTQYF.

This chain joins TRBV5-1 and TRBJ2-7; TRBD2 aligns across 9 bases. Trimming took 0 bases from V and 5 from J; bases not matched to a gene: 12. Germline CDR1 is SGHRS and CDR2 is YFSETQ. The CDR3 loop spans 17 amino acids. As DNA, the CDR3 is TGCGCCAGCAGCTTGGCGGGTAGCGGGAGACGAGGGAACGAGCAGTACTTC. Translating gives CASSLAGSGRRGNEQYF.

This clone was counted a single time. The chain employs TRBV6-6 and TRBJ1-1; TRBD1 aligns across 8 bases. The germline V gene has CDR1 MNHNY and CDR2 SVGAGI (reference sequence). J lost 1 base, V lost 6 bases, and 7 bases had no gene match. This CDR3 is built from 15 residues. CDR3 residues: CASRLRGQRNTEAFF. In DNA, the CDR3 is TGTGCCAGCAGACTCAGGGGGCAAAGGAACACTGAAGCTTTCTTT.

This chain joins TRBV25-1 and TRBJ2-2; 11 bases map to TRBD2. V shed 6 bases and J 9 bases; nucleotides not matched to a gene: 12. This CDR3 is 16 amino acids long. The germline V gene has CDR1 MGHDK and CDR2 SYGVNS. The CDR3 DNA reads as TGTGCCAGCAGCCCCCCCCCAGGGACTAGCGGCCGGGAGCTGTTTTTT. Its protein product is CASSPPPGTSGRELFF.

This chain uses TRBV29-1 with TRBJ2-3; 7 bases are a match to TRBD2. From germline, CDR1 is SQVTM and CDR2 ANQGSEA. Trimming removed 5 bases from V and 2 bases from J; junction bases left unmatched: 7. CDR3 length: 14 residues. CDR3 loop: CSVQSGAATDTQYF. The CDR3 DNA reads as TGCAGCGTTCAGAGCGGGGCCGCCACAGATACGCAGTATTTT.

V and J are TRBV5-4 and TRBJ2-7; TRBD1 might be the D (5 bases). Trimming shortened V by 0 bases and J by 2 bases, and 15 bases separated the two germline ends. CDR3 size: 16 residues. Germline CDR1 reads SGHNT; CDR2 reads YYREEE (reference sequence). The CDR3 here is CASSLGLAGRTYEQYF. DNA of the CDR3: TGTGCCAGCAGCTTGGGTCTCGCAGGGCGGACCTACGAGCAGTACTTC.

CDR3: CASSLTLGQGGYTF. The CDR3, as DNA: TGTGCCAGCAGCTTAACTCTTGGACAGGGCGGCTACACCTTC. V usage is TRBV11-2 and J usage is TRBJ1-2, with 8 nucleotides matching TRBD1. J gave up 8 bases and V 2 bases, and 7 bases lay outside the gene matches. This CDR3 has 14 residues. CDR1 and CDR2 from the germline V gene are SGHAT and FQNNGV.

The CDR3 nucleotides read TGCGCCAGCAGCTTTTTAAGGCCGGGACTAGCGGGCTACAATGAGCAGTTCTTC. Translating it yields CASSFLRPGLAGYNEQFF. The chain carries TRBV5-1 and TRBJ2-1; the match to TRBD2 covers 12 bases. Trimming took 2 bases from V and 3 from J; bases not matched to a gene: 9. CDR1 is SGHRS and CDR2 is YFSETQ in the germline V gene. The length of the CDR3 is 18 residues.